The 31 T cell receptor beta chains presented below share a single source sample, sequenced in a study of blood T cell repertoires in COVID-19. TCRdb keeps only in-frame clones here, not all; method: immunoSEQ multiplex PCR. The sample carries 250,000 to 300,000 clones, approximately 82% recorded once. The material sequenced was PBMCs or T cells enriched from blood (not recorded which). Receptors were obtained from a man aged 35 to 55 who had been exposed to COVID-19.

The chain carries TRBV2 and TRBJ2-3; 11 bases map to TRBD2. The CDR3 has 15 residues. CDR1 and CDR2 (germline): SNHLY, FYNNEI. Trimming removed 10 bases from V and 4 bases from J; junction bases left unmatched: 10. CDR3 sequence: CAKTTSGSGADTQYF. The CDR3 nucleotides are TGTGCCAAGACTACTAGCGGGAGCGGTGCAGATACGCAGTATTTT.

V usage is TRBV6-1 and J usage is TRBJ2-1; D is possibly TRBD2 (6 bases). The V end lost 1 base, the J end lost 12 bases, and 22 bases lay between the germline ends. The CDR3 loop spans 16 amino acids. Germline V lookup: CDR1 MNHNS, CDR2 SASEGT. This CDR3 is CASSEGPGSPLKLQFF. CDR3 nucleotides: TGTGCCAGCAGTGAAGGGCCCGGGAGCCCTCTCAAATTGCAGTTCTTC.

This rearrangement joins TRBV6-5 to TRBJ1-3; 7 bases line up with TRBD1. Germline lookup yields CDR1 MNHEY and CDR2 SVGAGI. V lost 6 bases and J lost 5; bases outside the gene matches: 7. The CDR3 extends over 14 amino acids. The CDR3 region is CASSLNRGRNTIYF. CDR3 nucleotide sequence: TGTGCCAGCAGCCTAAACAGGGGAAGAAACACCATATATTTT.

V usage is TRBV14 and J usage is TRBJ1-4; 10 bases fit TRBD1. J was trimmed by 8 bases and V by 3 bases; bases with no gene match: 6. The germline gives CDR1 SGHDN, CDR2 FVKESK. There are 15 residues in the CDR3. CDR3 amino acids: CASSQMGQGSEKLFF. CDR3 nucleotides: TGTGCCAGCAGCCAGATGGGACAGGGGTCCGAAAAACTGTTTTTT.

The chain couples TRBV24-1 to TRBJ2-3; 7 bases match TRBD2. The CDR3 length is 14 residues. V dropped 6 bases and J dropped 0; count of bases not matched to a gene: 2. Germline CDR1 KGHDR, CDR2 SFDVKD. For the CDR3, the DNA is TGTGCCACCAGTAGCGGGACCAGCACAGATACGCAGTATTTT. It codes for CATSSGTSTDTQYF.

The chain combines TRBV6-6 with TRBJ2-7, with 11 positions matching TRBD1. V gave up 8 bases and J gave up 4 bases; unmatched junction bases: 4. The CDR3 totals 13 residues. From germline, CDR1 is MNHNY and CDR2 SVGAGI (reference sequence). In nucleotides, the CDR3 is TGTGCCAGCTCGGGACAGGGGGTTTACGAGCAGTACTTC. Its protein is CASSGQGVYEQYF.

This clone was found once. This sequence joins TRBV3-1 (or the pseudogene TRBV3-2) and TRBJ2-7; the D is unclear. The CDR3 has 15 amino acids. Germline CDR1 reads LGHDT; CDR2 reads YNNKEL (reference sequence). V was trimmed by 0 bases and J by 3 bases, leaving 12 bases between them. The CDR3, as DNA: TGTGCCAGCAGCCAAGATCAGGCGACGGACTACGAGCAGTACTTC. Encoded protein: CASSQDQATDYEQYF.

CDR3: CASRQISGNTIYF. For the CDR3, the DNA is TGTGCCAGCAGACAGATCTCTGGAAACACCATATATTTT. This rearrangement joins TRBV11-2 to TRBJ1-3; D uncertain. In germline, CDR1 is SGHAT, CDR2 FQNNGV. This CDR3 has 13 residues. Trimming shortened V by 6 bases and J by 0 bases, and 6 bases separated the two germline ends. Looking up the rest from reference TRBV11-2 and TRBJ1-3 gives the full variable domain: EAGVAQSPRYKIIEKRQSVAFWCNPISGHATLYWYQQILGQGPKLLIQFQNNGVVDDSQLPKDRFSAERLKGVDSTLKIQPAKLEDSAVYLCASRQISGNTIYFGEGSWLTVV.

This clone has only one observation. The chain combines TRBV30 with TRBJ1-5; D unclear. Germline CDR1 is GTSNPN and CDR2 is SVGIG (reference sequence). Trimming took 5 bases from V and 6 from J, leaving 14 bases between them. This CDR3 comprises 13 residues. As DNA, the CDR3 is TGTGCCTGGGCCGGCGGGGATGGTCAGCCCCAGCATTTT. Residues: CAWAGGDGQPQHF.

With respect to this clone: The sample carries other DNA sequences with the same CDR3. The rearrangement joins TRBV30 to TRBJ2-7; 9 bases are shared with TRBD2. Germline CDR1 reads GTSNPN; CDR2 reads SVGIG (reference sequence). This CDR3 is 14 amino acids long. V trimming: 1 base; J trimming: 1 base; junction bases outside the gene matches: 2. The CDR3, as DNA: TGTGCCTGGAGTGAAGCGGGAGGTTCCTACGAGCAGTACTTC. It encodes CAWSEAGGSYEQYF.

The chain employs TRBV10-1 and TRBJ2-4, with 8 positions matching TRBD1. The CDR3 extends over 18 amino acids. CDR1 and CDR2 (germline): WNHNN, SYGVQD (reference sequence). V shed 0 bases and J 0 bases; nucleotides not matched to a gene: 7. The CDR3 DNA reads as TGCGCCAGCAGTGAGTCGAGAGGACAGGGTAAAGCCAAAAACATTCAGTACTTC. Its protein is CASSESRGQGKAKNIQYF.

The V and J genes are TRBV29-1 and TRBJ1-2; D might be TRBD1 (5 bases). Germline V CDR1 and CDR2: SQVTM, ANQGSEA. The CDR3 spans 14 residues. Trimming stripped 3 bases from V and 5 bases from J, with 16 bases between. The CDR3 sequence: CSVDLASGRYGYTF. As DNA, the CDR3 is TGCAGCGTTGATTTGGCTTCAGGGCGGTATGGCTACACCTTC.

The chain carries TRBV27 and TRBJ1-2; D is possibly TRBD1 (5 bases). The germline V gene has CDR1 MNHEY and CDR2 SMNVEV (reference sequence). Trimming cost V 5 bases and J 7 bases, with 17 bases left between them. The CDR3 runs 14 residues. As DNA, the CDR3 is TGTGCCAGCAGTCAGCTTGGGGGGGTCAGTGGCTACACCTTC. Translating it yields CASSQLGGVSGYTF.

This chain's CDR3 is CASSPGTGVNTIYF. CDR3 DNA sequence: TGTGCCAGCTCACCGGGGACTGGAGTAAACACCATATATTTT. This chain connects TRBV18 to TRBJ1-3; D is perhaps TRBD1 (5 bases). The CDR3 runs to 14 residues. V was shortened by 3 bases and J by 6 bases, with 12 bases between the two germline ends. Germline V gene lookup returns CDR1 KGHSH and CDR2 LQKENI. Full variable domain (outside the CDR3, taken from reference TRBV18 and TRBJ1-3): NAGVMQNPRHLVRRRGQEARLRCSPMKGHSHVYWYRQLPEEGLKFMVYLQKENIIDESGMPKERFSAEFPKEGPSILRIQQVVRGDSAAYFCASSPGTGVNTIYFGEGSWLTVV.

This clone was counted once. The chain links TRBV11-2 to TRBJ1-1; D unclear. Germline lookup yields CDR1 SGHAT and CDR2 FQNNGV. The CDR3 runs to 14 residues. V lost 5 bases and J lost 6, with 16 bases in between. The CDR3 loop is CASSPFRLYPEAFF. In DNA form, the CDR3 reads TGTGCCAGCAGCCCCTTCCGGTTGTACCCTGAAGCTTTCTTT. Full variable domain (outside the CDR3, taken from reference TRBV11-2 and TRBJ1-1): EAGVAQSPRYKIIEKRQSVAFWCNPISGHATLYWYQQILGQGPKLLIQFQNNGVVDDSQLPKDRFSAERLKGVDSTLKIQPAKLEDSAVYLCASSPFRLYPEAFFGQGTRLTVV.

This clone was observed a handful of times. The chain carries TRBV5-1 and TRBJ2-2; D may be TRBD1 (7 bases). Germline CDR1 SGHRS, CDR2 YFSETQ. V was trimmed by 0 bases and J by 4 bases, leaving 10 bases between them. The CDR3 sequence is 15 residues long. The CDR3 spells CASSLGQGGTGELFF. DNA of the CDR3: TGCGCCAGCAGCTTGGGTCAGGGGGGCACCGGGGAGCTGTTTTTT.

This sequence joins TRBV5-6 and TRBJ2-7; D might be TRBD1 (6 bases). This CDR3 is 15 amino acids long. The V gene's germline CDR1 is SGHDT and CDR2 YYEEEE. The ends were cut back, 0 bases at V and 3 bases at J, with 13 bases in the middle. In DNA form, the CDR3 reads TGTGCCAGCAGCTTGGGCCGGACAGTAATCTACGAGCAGTACTTC. As protein: CASSLGRTVIYEQYF.

The V and J genes are TRBV11-2 and TRBJ2-4, with TRBD2 as a possible D gene (6 bases). V shed 2 bases and J shed 0 bases, with 11 bases lying between them. The CDR3 contains 16 residues. Germline CDR1 and CDR2: SGHAT and FQNNGV. CDR3: CASSLRQGLAKNIQYF. The CDR3 coding sequence is TGTGCCAGCAGCTTACGCCAGGGACTAGCCAAAAACATTCAGTACTTC.

The V gene is TRBV7-9, the J gene TRBJ1-1; 8 bases fit TRBD1. Losses at the gene ends were 5 bases for V and 2 bases for J; bases not matched to a gene: 7. The CDR3 sequence is 15 residues long. Germline V gives CDR1 SEHNR, CDR2 FQNEAQ (reference sequence). In DNA form, the CDR3 reads TGTGCCAGCAGCGCGCACAGGGGGGAAAACACTGAAGCTTTCTTT. Residues: CASSAHRGENTEAFF.

As concerns this clone: Different DNA sequences within this sample yield the same CDR3. The chain couples TRBV7-3 to TRBJ2-7; D is unresolved. The germline gives CDR1 SGHTA, CDR2 FQGTGA. V was trimmed by 5 bases and J by 3 bases, leaving 5 bases between them. The CDR3 is made up of 11 amino acids. The DNA for the CDR3 is TGTGCCAGCAGCCCCCTCTACGAGCAGTACTTC. It is translated as CASSPLYEQYF. The entire variable domain, with the rest obtained from reference TRBV7-3 and TRBJ2-7, is as follows: GAGVSQTPSNKVTEKGKYVELRCDPISGHTALYWYRQSLGQGPEFLIYFQGTGAADDSGLPNDRFFAVRPEGSVSTLKIQRTERGDSAVYLCASSPLYEQYFGPGTRLTVT.

The chain uses TRBV24-1 and TRBJ2-7; D is possibly TRBD1 (5 bases). Germline CDR1 reads KGHDR; CDR2 reads SFDVKD. CDR3 size: 12 residues. V lost 3 bases, J lost 3 bases, and 5 bases lay in between. For the CDR3, the DNA is TGTGCCACCAGTGATCAGGGCTACGAGCAGTACTTC. It codes for CATSDQGYEQYF.

Of note for this clone: An end of the junction does not agree with germline; a read error may underlie this. The rearrangement joins TRBV6-1 to TRBJ2-5; D unresolved. Germline-derived CDR1 and CDR2 are MNHNS and SASEGT. CDR3 size: 15 residues. CDR3 in amino acids: CASSEAEIGLKTQYF. The CDR3 nucleotides are TGTGCCAGCAGCGAAGCCGAAATCGGTTTGAAGACCCAGTACTTC.

The chain carries TRBV5-1 and TRBJ2-1; 10 bases line up with TRBD1. With 0 bases clipped from V and 15 bases from J, the junction kept 3 bases outside the gene matches. Germline V gene sequence: CDR1 SGHRS, CDR2 YFSETQ. CDR3 size: 12 residues. The CDR3 protein is CASSLDRDRGFF. The DNA for the CDR3 is TGCGCCAGCAGCTTGGACCGGGACAGGGGGTTCTTC.

The chain uses TRBV3-1 (or the pseudogene TRBV3-2) and TRBJ2-7; TRBD2 might be the D (6 bases). V gave up 6 bases and J gave up 3 bases, with 15 bases separating them. Germline V gene data show CDR1 as LGHDT and CDR2 as YNNKEL (reference sequence). The length of the CDR3 is 14 residues. The CDR3 loop reads CASSRLEAGYEQYF. The CDR3 coding sequence is TGTGCCAGCAGTCGACTAGAAGCGGGCTACGAGCAGTACTTC.

The chain couples TRBV19 to TRBJ2-1; D gene uncertain. Germline assignment: CDR1 LNHDA and CDR2 SQIVND (reference sequence). Trimming stripped 4 bases from V and 0 bases from J, with 10 bases between. The CDR3 has 15 amino acids. CDR3 residues: CASSTVRRSYNEQFF. CDR3 sequence (DNA): TGTGCCAGTAGTACGGTTCGTCGCTCCTACAATGAGCAGTTCTTC.

A note on this clone: The same CDR3 is also encoded by other DNA sequences in this sample. The J gene is TRBJ1-5, the V gene TRBV18; 7 bases fit TRBD1. J lost 5 bases, V lost 3 bases, and 4 bases had no gene match. The CDR3 spans 14 residues. Germline values: CDR1 KGHSH, CDR2 LQKENI. The CDR3 here is CASSPGQFDQPQHF. As DNA, the CDR3 is TGTGCCAGCTCACCGGGACAGTTTGATCAGCCCCAGCATTTT.

J is TRBJ1-6 and V is TRBV3-1 (or the pseudogene TRBV3-2), with D possibly TRBD1 on 6 matching bases. The CDR3 is 17 residues long. In germline, CDR1 is LGHDT, CDR2 YNNKEL (reference sequence). The V end lost 6 bases, the J end lost 7 bases, and 22 bases lay between the germline ends. DNA of the CDR3: TGTGCCAGCAGTCCATACGAGGGGGTCAAAGCCAATTCACCCCTCCACTTT. Its protein is CASSPYEGVKANSPLHF.

Only one count was recorded for this clone. The rearrangement uses TRBV7-2 and TRBJ2-1; unclear D gene. The V end was cut by 1 base, the J end by 4 bases, with 5 bases between. The CDR3 consists of 13 residues. CDR1 and CDR2 from the germline V gene are SGHTA and FQGNSA. The CDR3 spells CASSLVQYNEQFF. As DNA, the CDR3 is TGTGCCAGCAGCTTAGTACAGTACAATGAGCAGTTCTTC. Together with reference TRBV7-2 and TRBJ2-1, the CDR3 gives the full variable domain: GAGVSQSPSNKVTEKGKDVELRCDPISGHTALYWYRQSLGQGLEFLIYFQGNSAPDKSGLPSDRFSAERTGGSVSTLTIQRTQQEDSAVYLCASSLVQYNEQFFGPGTRLTVL.

The rearrangement uses TRBV30 and TRBJ2-3; 11 nucleotides align to TRBD2. CDR3 size: 15 residues. Per germline, CDR1 GTSNPN and CDR2 SVGIG (reference sequence). The ends lost 5 bases at V and 5 bases at J; junction bases unmatched: 9. CDR3 loop: CAWGRTGTSGDTQYF. In DNA form, the CDR3 reads TGTGCCTGGGGACGGACCGGGACTAGCGGAGATACGCAGTATTTT.

In its sample, this clone was seen a few times. The CDR3 here is CASKAEGQGGRQPQHF. The CDR3 DNA reads TGTGCCAGCAAGGCCGAGGGGCAGGGAGGACGTCAGCCCCAGCATTTT. The chain carries TRBV27 and TRBJ1-5; tentatively, D is TRBD1 (5 bases). Trimming removed 7 bases at V and 6 bases at J, with 22 bases between. Germline V gene lookup returns CDR1 MNHEY and CDR2 SMNVEV (reference sequence). There are 16 residues in the CDR3.

This clone was picked up one time. The rearrangement uses TRBV9 and TRBJ2-5; 8 bases line up with TRBD2. Germline CDR1 SGDLS, CDR2 YYNGEE. This CDR3 has 17 residues. V dropped 3 bases and J dropped 4; count of bases not matched to a gene: 14. CDR3 DNA sequence: TGTGCCAGCAGCGAAGGACTAGCAGCCGCCAAGGGAGAGACCCAGTACTTC. This encodes CASSEGLAAAKGETQYF.